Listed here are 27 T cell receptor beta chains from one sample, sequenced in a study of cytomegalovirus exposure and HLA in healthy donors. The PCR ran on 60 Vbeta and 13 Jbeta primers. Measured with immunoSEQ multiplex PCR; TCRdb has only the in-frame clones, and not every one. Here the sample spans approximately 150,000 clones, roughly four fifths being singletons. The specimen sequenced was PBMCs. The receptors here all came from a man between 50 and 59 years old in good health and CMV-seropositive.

CDR3 sequence: CAISESIIGNQPQHF. CDR3 DNA: TGTGCCATCAGTGAGTCTATAATCGGCAATCAGCCCCAGCATTTT. The chain is built from TRBV10-3 and TRBJ1-5; D not resolved. V was cut by 0 bases and J by 2 bases, with 8 bases left in between. The CDR3 is 15 amino acids. Germline values: CDR1 ENHRY, CDR2 SYGVKD.

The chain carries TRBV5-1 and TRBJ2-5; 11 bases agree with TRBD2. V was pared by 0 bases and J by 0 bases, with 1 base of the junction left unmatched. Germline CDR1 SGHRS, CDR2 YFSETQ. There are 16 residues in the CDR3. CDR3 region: CASSLGLAGYQETQYF. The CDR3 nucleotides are TGCGCCAGCAGCTTGGGACTAGCGGGGTACCAAGAGACCCAGTACTTC. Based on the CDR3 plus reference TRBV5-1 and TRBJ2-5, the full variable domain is KAGVTQTPRYLIKTRGQQVTLSCSPISGHRSVSWYQQTPGQGLQFLFEYFSETQRNKGNFPGRFSGRQFSNSRSEMNVSTLELGDSALYLCASSLGLAGYQETQYFGPGTRLLVL.

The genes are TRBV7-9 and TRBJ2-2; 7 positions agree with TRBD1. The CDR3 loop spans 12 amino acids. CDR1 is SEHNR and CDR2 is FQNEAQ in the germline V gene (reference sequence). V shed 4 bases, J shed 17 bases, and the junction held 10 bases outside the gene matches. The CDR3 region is CASSSGDSRSFF. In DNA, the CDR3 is TGTGCCAGCAGCTCCGGGGACAGTCGGTCTTTTTTT.

CDR3 nucleotides: TGTGCCAGCGGACTGGGACAGACCTACGAGCAGTACTTC. It translates to CASGLGQTYEQYF. The rearrangement joins TRBV2 to TRBJ2-7; 7 nucleotides agree with TRBD1. The V gene end was trimmed by 8 bases and the J gene end by 2 bases; junction bases not matched to a gene: 6. CDR1 SNHLY and CDR2 FYNNEI come from the germline V gene. The CDR3 length is 13 residues.

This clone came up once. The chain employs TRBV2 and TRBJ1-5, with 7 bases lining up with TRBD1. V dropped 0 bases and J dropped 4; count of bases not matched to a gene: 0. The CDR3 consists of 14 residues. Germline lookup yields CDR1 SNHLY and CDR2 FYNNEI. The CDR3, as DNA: TGTGCCAGCAGTGAAGCGACAGGGAATCAGCCCCAGCATTTT. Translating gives CASSEATGNQPQHF.

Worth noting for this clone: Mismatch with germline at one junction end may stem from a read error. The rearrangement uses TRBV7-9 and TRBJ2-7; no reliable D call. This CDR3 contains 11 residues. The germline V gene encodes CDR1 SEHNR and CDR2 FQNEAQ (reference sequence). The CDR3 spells CASSLGVRHHF. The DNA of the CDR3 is TGTGCCAGCAGCTTAGGTGTACGACATCACTTC.

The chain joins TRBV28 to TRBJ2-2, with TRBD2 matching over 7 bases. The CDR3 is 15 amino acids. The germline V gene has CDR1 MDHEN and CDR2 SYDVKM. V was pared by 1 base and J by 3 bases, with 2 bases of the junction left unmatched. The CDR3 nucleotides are TGTGCCAGCAGTTTATTTGGGAGGGACACCGGGGAGCTGTTTTTT. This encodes CASSLFGRDTGELFF.

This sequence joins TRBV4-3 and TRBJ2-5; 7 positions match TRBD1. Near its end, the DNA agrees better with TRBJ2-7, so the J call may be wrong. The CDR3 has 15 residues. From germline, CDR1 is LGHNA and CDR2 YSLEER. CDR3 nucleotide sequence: TGCGCCAGCAGCCGCGAGACAGGGCTCTCCTACGAGCAGTACTTC. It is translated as CASSRETGLSYEQYF.

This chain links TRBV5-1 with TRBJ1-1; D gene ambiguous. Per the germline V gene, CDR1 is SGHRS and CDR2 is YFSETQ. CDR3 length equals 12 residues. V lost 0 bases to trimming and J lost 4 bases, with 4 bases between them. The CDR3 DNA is TGCGCCAGCAGCTTGGGTAGCACTGAAGCTTTCTTT. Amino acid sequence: CASSLGSTEAFF.

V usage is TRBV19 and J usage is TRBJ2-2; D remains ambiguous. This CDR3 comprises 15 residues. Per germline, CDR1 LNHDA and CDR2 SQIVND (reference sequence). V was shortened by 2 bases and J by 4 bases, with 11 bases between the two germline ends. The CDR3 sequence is CASSIKQTFTGELFF. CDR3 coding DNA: TGTGCCAGTAGTATAAAACAGACATTCACCGGGGAGCTGTTTTTT.

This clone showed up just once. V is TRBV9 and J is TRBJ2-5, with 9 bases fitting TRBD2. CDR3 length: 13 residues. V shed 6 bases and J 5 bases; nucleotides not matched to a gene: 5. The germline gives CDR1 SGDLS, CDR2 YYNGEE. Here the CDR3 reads CASNPSGIETQYF. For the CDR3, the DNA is TGTGCCAGCAACCCTAGCGGGATTGAGACCCAGTACTTC. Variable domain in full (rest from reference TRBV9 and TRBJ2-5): DSGVTQTPKHLITATGQRVTLRCSPRSGDLSVYWYQQSLDQGLQFLIQYYNGEERAKGNILERFSAQQFPDLHSELNLSSLELGDSALYFCASNPSGIETQYFGPGTRLLVL.

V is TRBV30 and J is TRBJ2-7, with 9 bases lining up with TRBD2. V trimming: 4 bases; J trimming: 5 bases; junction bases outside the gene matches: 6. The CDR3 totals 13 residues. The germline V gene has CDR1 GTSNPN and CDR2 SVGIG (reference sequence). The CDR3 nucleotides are TGTGCCTGGAAGCCTAGCGGGGTGAACGAGCAGTACTTC. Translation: CAWKPSGVNEQYF.

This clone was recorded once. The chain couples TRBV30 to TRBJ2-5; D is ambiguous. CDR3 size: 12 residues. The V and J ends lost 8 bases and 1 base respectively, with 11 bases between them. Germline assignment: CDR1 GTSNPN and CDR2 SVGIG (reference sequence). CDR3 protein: CAPTPPQETQYF. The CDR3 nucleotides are TGTGCCCCTACCCCCCCCCAAGAGACCCAGTACTTC.

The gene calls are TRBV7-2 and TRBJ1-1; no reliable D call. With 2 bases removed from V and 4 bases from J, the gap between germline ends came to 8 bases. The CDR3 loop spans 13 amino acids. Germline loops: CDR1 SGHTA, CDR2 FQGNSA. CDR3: CASSLTRVTEAFF. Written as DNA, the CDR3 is TGTGCCAGCAGCTTAACCCGGGTCACTGAAGCTTTCTTT.

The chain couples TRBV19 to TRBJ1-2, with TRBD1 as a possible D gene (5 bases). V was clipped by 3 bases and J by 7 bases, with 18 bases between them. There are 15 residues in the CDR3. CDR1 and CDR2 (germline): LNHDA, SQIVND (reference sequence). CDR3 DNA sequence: TGTGCCAGTAGTATCGTCCAGGGCGTTGCGGCTGGCTACACCTTC. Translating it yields CASSIVQGVAAGYTF.

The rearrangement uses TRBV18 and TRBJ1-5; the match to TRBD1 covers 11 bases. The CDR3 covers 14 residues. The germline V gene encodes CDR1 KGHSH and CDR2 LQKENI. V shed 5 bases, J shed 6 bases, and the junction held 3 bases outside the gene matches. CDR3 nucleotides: TGTGCCAGCTCAGAGGGACAGGGGGTTCAGCCCCAGCATTTT. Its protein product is CASSEGQGVQPQHF. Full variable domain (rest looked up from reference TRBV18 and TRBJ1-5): NAGVMQNPRHLVRRRGQEARLRCSPMKGHSHVYWYRQLPEEGLKFMVYLQKENIIDESGMPKERFSAEFPKEGPSILRIQQVVRGDSAAYFCASSEGQGVQPQHFGDGTRLSIL.

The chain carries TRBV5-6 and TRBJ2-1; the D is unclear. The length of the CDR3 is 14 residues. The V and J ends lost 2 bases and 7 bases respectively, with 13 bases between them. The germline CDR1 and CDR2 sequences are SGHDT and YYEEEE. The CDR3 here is CASSFESRMNEQFF. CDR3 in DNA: TGTGCCAGCAGCTTTGAGTCGAGGATGAATGAGCAGTTCTTC.

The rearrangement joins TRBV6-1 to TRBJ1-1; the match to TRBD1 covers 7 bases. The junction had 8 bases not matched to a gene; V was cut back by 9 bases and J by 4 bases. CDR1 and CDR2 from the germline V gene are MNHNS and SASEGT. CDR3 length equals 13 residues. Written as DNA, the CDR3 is TGTGCCAGTGGGACAGTGGGAATCACTGAAGCTTTCTTT. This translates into CASGTVGITEAFF.

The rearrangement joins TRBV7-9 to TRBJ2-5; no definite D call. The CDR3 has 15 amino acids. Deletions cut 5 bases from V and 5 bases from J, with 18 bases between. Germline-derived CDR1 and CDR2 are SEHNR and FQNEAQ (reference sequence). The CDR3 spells CASSRSSSLGETQYF. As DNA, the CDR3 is TGTGCCAGCAGCCGATCCTCGAGCCTCGGGGAGACCCAGTACTTC.

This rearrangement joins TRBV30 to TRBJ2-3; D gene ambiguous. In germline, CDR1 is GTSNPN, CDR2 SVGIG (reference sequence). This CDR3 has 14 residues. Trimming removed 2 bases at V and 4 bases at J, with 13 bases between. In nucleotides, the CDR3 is TGTGCCTGGAGTAGCGAGGTGGCTCCAGATACGCAGTATTTT. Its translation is CAWSSEVAPDTQYF.

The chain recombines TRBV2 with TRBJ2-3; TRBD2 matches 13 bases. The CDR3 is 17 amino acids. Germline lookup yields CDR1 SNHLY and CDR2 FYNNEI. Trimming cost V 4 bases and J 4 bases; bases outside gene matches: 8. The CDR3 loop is CASSVWTSGSNPDTQYF. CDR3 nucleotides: TGTGCCAGCAGTGTCTGGACTAGCGGGAGTAACCCAGATACGCAGTATTTT. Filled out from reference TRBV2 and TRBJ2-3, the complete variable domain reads EPEVTQTPSHQVTQMGQEVILRCVPISNHLYFYWYRQILGQKVEFLVSFYNNEISEKSEIFDDQFSVERPDGSNFTLKIRSTKLEDSAMYFCASSVWTSGSNPDTQYFGPGTRLTVL.

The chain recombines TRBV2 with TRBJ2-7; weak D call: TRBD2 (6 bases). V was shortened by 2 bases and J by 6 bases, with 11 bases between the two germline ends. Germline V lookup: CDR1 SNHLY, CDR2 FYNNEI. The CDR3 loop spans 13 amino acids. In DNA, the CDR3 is TGTGCCAGCAGTGAACGACTAGAGGGCGAGCAGTACTTC. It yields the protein CASSERLEGEQYF.

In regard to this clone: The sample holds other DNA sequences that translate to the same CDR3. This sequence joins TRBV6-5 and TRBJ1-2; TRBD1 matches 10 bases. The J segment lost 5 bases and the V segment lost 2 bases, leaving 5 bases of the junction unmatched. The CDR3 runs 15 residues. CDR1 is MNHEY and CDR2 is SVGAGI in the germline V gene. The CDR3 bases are TGTGCCAGCAGTTACCGGGACAGGGGATTTTATGGCTACACCTTC. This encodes CASSYRDRGFYGYTF.

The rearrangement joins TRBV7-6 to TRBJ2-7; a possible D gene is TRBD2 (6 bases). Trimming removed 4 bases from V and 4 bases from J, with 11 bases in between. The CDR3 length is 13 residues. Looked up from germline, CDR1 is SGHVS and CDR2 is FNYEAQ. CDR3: CASSSLGGYEQYF. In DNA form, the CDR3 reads TGTGCCAGCAGCTCGCTCGGGGGTTACGAGCAGTACTTC.

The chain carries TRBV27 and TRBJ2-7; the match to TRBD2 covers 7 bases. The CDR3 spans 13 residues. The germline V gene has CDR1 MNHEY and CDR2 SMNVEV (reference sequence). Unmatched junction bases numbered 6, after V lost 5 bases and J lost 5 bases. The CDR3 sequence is CASSARTRDEQYF. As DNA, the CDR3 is TGTGCCAGCAGTGCCCGGACTAGAGACGAGCAGTACTTC.

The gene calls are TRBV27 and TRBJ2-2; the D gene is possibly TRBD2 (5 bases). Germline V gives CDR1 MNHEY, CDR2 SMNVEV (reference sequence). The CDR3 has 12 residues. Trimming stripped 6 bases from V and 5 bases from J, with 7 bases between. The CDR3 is CASRRGTGELFF. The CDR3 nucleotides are TGTGCCAGCAGGCGAGGGACCGGGGAGCTGTTTTTT.

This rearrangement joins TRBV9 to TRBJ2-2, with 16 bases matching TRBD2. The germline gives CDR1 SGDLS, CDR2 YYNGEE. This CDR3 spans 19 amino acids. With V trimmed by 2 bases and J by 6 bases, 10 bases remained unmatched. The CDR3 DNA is TGTGCCAGCAGCGTCGGGACTAGCGGGGGGGCTGTGATTGCCGGGGAGCTGTTTTTT. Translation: CASSVGTSGGAVIAGELFF.